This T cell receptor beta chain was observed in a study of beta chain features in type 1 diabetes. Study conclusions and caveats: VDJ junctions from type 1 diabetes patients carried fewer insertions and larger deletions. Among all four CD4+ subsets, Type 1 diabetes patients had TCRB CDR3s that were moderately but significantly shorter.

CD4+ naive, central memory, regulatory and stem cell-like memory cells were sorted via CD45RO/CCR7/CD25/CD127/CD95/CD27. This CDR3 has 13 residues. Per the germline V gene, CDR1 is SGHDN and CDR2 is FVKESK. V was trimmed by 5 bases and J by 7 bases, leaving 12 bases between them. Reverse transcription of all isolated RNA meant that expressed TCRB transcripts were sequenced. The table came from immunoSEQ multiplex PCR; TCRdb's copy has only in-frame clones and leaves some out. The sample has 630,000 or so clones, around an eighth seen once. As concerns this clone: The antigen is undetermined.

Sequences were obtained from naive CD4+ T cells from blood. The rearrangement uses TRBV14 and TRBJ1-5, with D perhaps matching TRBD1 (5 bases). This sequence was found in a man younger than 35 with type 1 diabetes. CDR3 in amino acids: CASSSQGGQPQHF. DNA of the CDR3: TGTGCCAGCAGCTCCCAGGGAGGCCAGCCCCAGCATTTT.